The 23 T cell receptor beta chains below all came from one sample that was sequenced in a study of blood T cells in healthy people across ages (dated by TCRdb to 2015 to 2017). Preparation of the library involved 5' RACE. The data were produced on an Illumina HiSeq 2500. A second about 7 to 11 cycle PCR used a sample-barcoded 5' primer and a J-beta primer mix. The public reads were reprocessed in TCRdb via fastp at Q25 and MiXCR, keeping in-frame beta chains. Each CDR3 protein appears once, grouped with its most common genes and DNA. Counted in this sample were hundreds of thousands of distinct CDR3 sequences; 56% of them appeared once. The top ten clonotypes cover roughly 24% of the sample. The sample was blood. The origin of the receptors is a man between 40 and 49 years old in good health.

CDR3 sequence: CATSDETLDTQYF. Written as DNA, the CDR3 is TGTGCCACCAGTGATGAGACATTAGATACGCAGTATTTT. The genes are TRBV24-1 and TRBJ2-3; D not resolved. V dropped 3 bases and J dropped 5 bases, with 8 bases sitting between them. The CDR3 totals 13 residues. Germline-derived CDR1 and CDR2 are KGHDR and SFDVKD.

The CDR3 coding sequence is TGTGCCAGCAGCCCCGAGGATCTGGTGCGGGACAATGAGCAGTTCTTC. Its protein product is CASSPEDLVRDNEQFF. The rearrangement links TRBV7-9 to TRBJ2-1; TRBD2 is a possible D gene (5 bases). Deletions cut 5 bases from V and 5 bases from J, with 19 bases between. The CDR3 runs to 16 residues. Germline CDR1 SEHNR, CDR2 FQNEAQ (reference sequence).

In DNA, the CDR3 is TGTGCCAGCAGCCAAGATCCACTAGCGGATAGTAGCTCCTACAATGAGCAGTTCTTC. It is translated as CASSQDPLADSSSYNEQFF. The gene calls are TRBV3-1 and TRBJ2-1; 8 nucleotides line up with TRBD2. V lost 0 bases to trimming and J lost 0 bases; unmatched junction nucleotides: 10. Looked up from germline, CDR1 is LGHDT and CDR2 is YNNKEL (reference sequence). The CDR3 totals 19 residues.

This clonotype has just one count. The CDR3 DNA reads TGTGCCAGTAGTATGGGATTTGAGGATACGCAGTATTTT. This encodes CASSMGFEDTQYF. The chain links TRBV19 to TRBJ2-3; D gene ambiguous. The CDR3 consists of 13 residues. In germline, CDR1 is LNHDA, CDR2 SQIVND (reference sequence). V was clipped by 3 bases and J by 6 bases, with 10 bases between them.

The gene calls are TRBV7-2 and TRBJ2-7; 13 bases map to TRBD2. Germline lookup yields CDR1 SGHTA and CDR2 FQGNSA. Trimming at V came to 4 bases and at J to 1 base, leaving 7 bases not matched to a gene. This CDR3 comprises 17 residues. The CDR3: CASSSRQLAGGSYEQYF. The CDR3 DNA sequence: TGTGCCAGCAGCTCGCGACAACTAGCGGGAGGGTCCTACGAGCAGTACTTC.

This clonotype was counted only a few times. This sequence joins TRBV12-3 or TRBV12-4 and TRBJ1-2; TRBD1 matches 8 bases. With V trimmed by 5 bases and J by 8 bases, 13 bases remained unmatched. The CDR3 has 15 amino acids. The CDR3: CASSQTGQGGQGYTF. In DNA, the CDR3 is TGTGCCAGCAGTCAGACCGGACAGGGAGGGCAAGGCTACACCTTC.

This clonotype was detected many times. The chain links TRBV6-1 to TRBJ2-7; 12 bases are a match to TRBD2. Germline V CDR1 and CDR2: MNHNS, SASEGT. The CDR3 is 20 residues long. Germline trimming cut 6 bases from V and 0 bases from J; bases unmatched to any gene: 18. CDR3 nucleotides: TGTGCCAGCAGCACGACCCGGACTAGCGGGACTCTCAGGAGCTCCTACGAGCAGTACTTC. This encodes CASSTTRTSGTLRSSYEQYF.

The chain is built from TRBV6-5 and TRBJ1-2; D might be TRBD1 (5 bases). Per germline, CDR1 MNHEY and CDR2 SVGAGI. This CDR3 has 13 amino acids. V was clipped by 10 bases and J by 7 bases, with 19 bases between them. The CDR3 DNA follows: TGTGCCATTTCCAGGGCCTTAGCTAGTGGCTACACCTTC. Translating gives CAISRALASGYTF.

The chain joins TRBV28 to TRBJ2-7; D call uncertain. The CDR3 contains 17 residues. Trimming removed 0 bases at V and 2 bases at J, with 17 bases between. CDR1 and CDR2 (germline): MDHEN, SYDVKM. For the CDR3, the DNA is TGTGCCAGCAGTTTATGGAACCGGCAGGCCGCACCCTACGAGCAGTACTTC. Translation gives CASSLWNRQAAPYEQYF.

This clonotype was detected a few times. The chain has TRBV29-1 and TRBJ1-4; no definite D call. Germline V CDR1 and CDR2: SQVTM, ANQGSEA. The V end was cut by 5 bases, the J end by 2 bases, with 9 bases between. The CDR3 is 13 amino acids. As DNA, the CDR3 is TGCAGCGTTCATACAACGACTAATGAAAAACTGTTTTTT. Protein product: CSVHTTTNEKLFF.

The chain joins TRBV29-1 to TRBJ2-1, with 7 bases lining up with TRBD1. CDR1 is SQVTM and CDR2 is ANQGSEA in the germline V gene. J gave up 4 bases and V 6 bases, and 6 bases lay outside the gene matches. The CDR3 is made up of 13 amino acids. CDR3: CSVAPGQYNEQFF. Written as DNA, the CDR3 is TGCAGCGTAGCACCGGGACAGTACAATGAGCAGTTCTTC.

Only a few counts were recorded for this clonotype. The V call is TRBV7-6, the J call TRBJ2-5; 7 positions agree with TRBD2. The ends lost 5 bases at V and 1 base at J; junction bases unmatched: 4. The length of the CDR3 is 14 residues. Germline values: CDR1 SGHVS, CDR2 FNYEAQ. The CDR3 sequence: CASSGRDLQETQYF. Written as DNA, the CDR3 is TGTGCCAGCAGCGGGAGGGACCTCCAAGAGACCCAGTACTTC.

This chain links TRBV14 with TRBJ2-7; TRBD2 matches at 7 bases. The end of the DNA fits TRBJ2-5 better, so the J call may be wrong. Germline V gene sequence: CDR1 SGHDN, CDR2 FVKESK. This CDR3 has 15 residues. CDR3 sequence: CASSLRPGLQETQYF. For the CDR3, the DNA is TGTGCCAGCAGCCTCCGCCCGGGACTACAAGAGACCCAGTACTTC.

The chain joins TRBV10-3 to TRBJ2-4; TRBD1 matches 10 bases. The better agreement between TRBJ2-5 and the DNA end casts doubt on the J call. This CDR3 region has 14 residues. Per germline, CDR1 ENHRY and CDR2 SYGVKD. CDR3 loop: CAISGTGDGETQYF. For the CDR3, the DNA is TGTGCCATCAGCGGGACAGGGGACGGAGAGACCCAGTACTTC.

This clonotype was counted once. The chain is built from TRBV7-3 and TRBJ2-3; 11 nucleotides agree with TRBD2. The CDR3 runs to 18 residues. Germline trimming cut 1 base from V and 3 bases from J; bases unmatched to any gene: 9. Looked up from germline, CDR1 is SGHTA and CDR2 is FQGTGA. The CDR3 spells CASSLNPGSGRATDTQYF. In nucleotides, the CDR3 is TGTGCCAGCAGCTTAAACCCTGGTAGCGGGAGGGCAACAGATACGCAGTATTTT.

The rearrangement links TRBV4-2 to TRBJ2-3; no reliable D call. V gave up 4 bases and J gave up 2 bases, with 7 bases separating them. This CDR3 has 13 amino acids. Germline V gives CDR1 LGHNA, CDR2 YNFKEQ. The CDR3 DNA follows: TGTGCCAGCAGCCGTCCGGCCACAGATACGCAGTATTTT. Amino acid sequence: CASSRPATDTQYF.

The chain is built from TRBV28 and TRBJ2-1, with a weak D call TRBD1 (5 bases). Germline values: CDR1 MDHEN, CDR2 SYDVKM. V was trimmed by 4 bases and J by 4 bases, leaving 14 bases between them. The CDR3 is 15 residues long. The CDR3 is CASSSGHDLYNEQFF. Written as DNA, the CDR3 is TGTGCCAGCAGTTCAGGACACGACCTTTACAATGAGCAGTTCTTC.

This clonotype was seen more than once but under ten times. V gene TRBV15 combines with J gene TRBJ2-3; the D gene is possibly TRBD1 (6 bases). V was shortened by 7 bases and J by 4 bases, with 18 bases between the two germline ends. CDR3 length: 15 residues. CDR1 LNHNV and CDR2 YYDKDF come from the germline V gene (reference sequence). The DNA for the CDR3 is TGTGCCACCACCCCCGCCCGAGGGGGTGCAGATACGCAGTATTTT. This sequence encodes CATTPARGGADTQYF. The variable domain in full, with the rest retrieved from reference TRBV15 and TRBJ2-3, is DAMVIQNPRYQVTQFGKPVTLSCSQTLNHNVMYWYQQKSSQAPKLLFHYYDKDFNNEADTPDNFQSRRPNTSFCFLDIRSPGLGDTAMYLCATTPARGGADTQYFGPGTRLTVL.

The chain links TRBV5-4 to TRBJ2-5; TRBD2 agrees at 7 bases. CDR3 length equals 15 residues. V lost 3 bases, J lost 2 bases, and 7 bases stayed unmatched. From germline, CDR1 is SGHNT and CDR2 YYREEE (reference sequence). CDR3 amino acids: CASSSAGEGQETQYF. The CDR3 DNA follows: TGTGCCAGCAGCTCCGCGGGGGAAGGGCAAGAGACCCAGTACTTC.

The V and J genes are TRBV6-2 or TRBV6-3 and TRBJ2-5, with TRBD1 matching over 7 bases. CDR1 and CDR2 (germline): MNHEY, SVGEGT. The junction had 10 bases not matched to a gene; V was cut back by 7 bases and J by 5 bases. This CDR3 has 14 residues. CDR3 protein: CASNKGTVGETQYF. The CDR3 DNA sequence: TGTGCCAGCAACAAGGGGACAGTTGGGGAGACCCAGTACTTC.

This clonotype was seen more than once but under ten times. The rearrangement joins TRBV28 to TRBJ2-6, with a tentative D call TRBD1 (6 bases). V shed 3 bases and J shed 0 bases, with 15 bases lying between them. CDR3 length: 18 residues. CDR1 is MDHEN and CDR2 is SYDVKM in the germline V gene. For the CDR3, the DNA is TGTGCCAGCAGTTTTCTTGGGACACCTACCTCTGGGGCCAACGTCCTGACTTTC. Translation gives CASSFLGTPTSGANVLTF.

The CDR3 nucleotides read TGTGCCATCAGTGAGTCTCCTGACGGCGGGTTAAGCAATCAGCCCCAGCATTTT. Its protein is CAISESPDGGLSNQPQHF. The rearrangement uses TRBV10-3 and TRBJ1-5, with D unresolved. CDR1 and CDR2 from the germline V gene are ENHRY and SYGVKD. CDR3 length: 18 residues. V was pared by 0 bases and J by 1 base, with 16 bases between.

This clonotype was seen a few times. J is TRBJ1-6 and V is TRBV7-9; TRBD1 is a possible D gene (5 bases). CDR3 length equals 14 residues. Germline V gene data show CDR1 as SEHNR and CDR2 as FQNEAQ (reference sequence). The V and J ends lost 6 bases and 7 bases respectively, with 13 bases between them. The CDR3, as DNA: TGTGCCAGCAGGGAGGGACTGGCGAATTCACCCCTCCACTTT. Its translation is CASREGLANSPLHF.